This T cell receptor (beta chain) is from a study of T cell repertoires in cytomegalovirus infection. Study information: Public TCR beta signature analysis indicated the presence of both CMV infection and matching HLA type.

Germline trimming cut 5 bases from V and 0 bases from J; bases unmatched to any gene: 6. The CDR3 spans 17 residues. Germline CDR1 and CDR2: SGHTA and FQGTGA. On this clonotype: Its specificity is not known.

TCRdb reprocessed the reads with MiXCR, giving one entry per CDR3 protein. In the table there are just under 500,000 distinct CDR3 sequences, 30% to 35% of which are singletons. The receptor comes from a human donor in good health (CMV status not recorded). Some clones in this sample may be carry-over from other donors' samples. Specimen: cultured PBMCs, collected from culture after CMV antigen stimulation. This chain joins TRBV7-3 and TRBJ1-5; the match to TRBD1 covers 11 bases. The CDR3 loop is CASSRGQGAYSNQPQHF. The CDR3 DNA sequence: TGTGCCAGCAGCAGAGGACAGGGGGCCTATAGCAATCAGCCCCAGCATTTT.